Included here is one T cell receptor beta chain sequence, with context. This sample was taken from a study of CD8 T cells in Susac syndrome. The CD8+ and CD4+ T cells were isolated magnetically using a negative isolation approach, whereas the TEMRA cells were enriched by FACS. CDR1 and CDR2 from the germline V gene are MRHNA and SNTAGT. With V trimmed by 4 bases and J by 4 bases, 3 bases remained unmatched. CDR3 length: 15 amino acids. cDNA came from roughly 0.47 to 1 ug RNA primed by random hexamers. Amplification of TCR beta CDR3 by immunoSEQ multiplex PCR spanned 54 Vbeta and 13 Jbeta. TCRdb ran MiXCR on the immunoSEQ multiplex PCR reads and lists one entry per CDR3 protein. This table has 200,000 to 250,000 distinct CDR3 sequences, 80% to 95% appearing once.

Sequences were obtained from CD8+ T cells from PBMCs. The source of this sequence is a human donor with multiple sclerosis. The rearrangement uses TRBV6-4 and TRBJ2-3; 12 bases line up with TRBD2. CDR3 nucleotide sequence: TGTGCCAGCAGTGCTAGCGGGGGGGCAGCAGATACGCAGTATTTT. It translates to CASSASGGAADTQYF.